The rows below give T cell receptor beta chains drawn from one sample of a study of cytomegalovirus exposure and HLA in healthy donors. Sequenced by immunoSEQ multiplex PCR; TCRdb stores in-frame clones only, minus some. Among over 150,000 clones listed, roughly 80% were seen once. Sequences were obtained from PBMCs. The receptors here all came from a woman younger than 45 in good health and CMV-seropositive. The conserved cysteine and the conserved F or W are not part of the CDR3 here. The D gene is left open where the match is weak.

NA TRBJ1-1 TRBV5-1 ASSLDRVNTEAF
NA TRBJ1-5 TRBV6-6 ASSRQLGNQPQH
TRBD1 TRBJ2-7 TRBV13 ASSLDRSLVHEQY
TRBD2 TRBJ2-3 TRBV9 ASSVEGGGETDTQY
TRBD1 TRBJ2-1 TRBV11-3 ASSLGGTGTNNEQF
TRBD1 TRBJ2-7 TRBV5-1 ASSWTGGSSYEQY
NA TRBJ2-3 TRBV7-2 ASSLRGGPTGTDTQY
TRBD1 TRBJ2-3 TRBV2 ASTGGADTQY
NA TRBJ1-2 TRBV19 ASRRHPRGYGYT
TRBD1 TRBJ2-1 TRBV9 ASSERGQGAGNEQF
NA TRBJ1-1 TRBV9 ASSPHPAVNTEAF
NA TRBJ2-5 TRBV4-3 ASSRQGFPQETQY
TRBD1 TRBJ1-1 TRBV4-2 ASSTGQHTEAF
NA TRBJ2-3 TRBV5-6 ASSLEGTDTQY
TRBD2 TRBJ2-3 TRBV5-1 ASSPGLAGGIDTQY
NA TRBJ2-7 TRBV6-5 ASRFTAGNEQY
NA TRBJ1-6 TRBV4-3 ASSQEGAGNNSPLH
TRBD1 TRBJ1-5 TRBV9 ASSNGQGTTSNQPQH
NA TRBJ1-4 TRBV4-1 ASSQDFRNEKLF
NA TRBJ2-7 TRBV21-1 ASSKGGGGSYEQY
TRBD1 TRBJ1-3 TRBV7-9 ASSDRDRSKRNTIY
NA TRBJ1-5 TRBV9 ASSEGSGYSNQPQH
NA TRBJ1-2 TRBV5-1 ASSYRDIYGYT
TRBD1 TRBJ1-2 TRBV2 AIRGDRGRVGPNYGYT
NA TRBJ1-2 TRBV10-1 ASSELIGAPLNYGYT
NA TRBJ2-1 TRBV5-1 ASSLALQGDGEQF
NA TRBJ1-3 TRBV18 ASSPIMGPTERSGNTIY
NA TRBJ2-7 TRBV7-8 ASSLAPGRYEQY
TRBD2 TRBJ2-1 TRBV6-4 ASSDSGTSSYNEQF
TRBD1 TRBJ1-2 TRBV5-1 ASSLGTGNYGYT
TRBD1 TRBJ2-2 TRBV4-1 ASSRDRVAGELF
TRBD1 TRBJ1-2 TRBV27 ASSFRDRGRGYT
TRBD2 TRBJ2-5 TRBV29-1 SVGASGQETQY
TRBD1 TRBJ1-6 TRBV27 ASSIGSRGSSYNSPLH
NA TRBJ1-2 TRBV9 ASSVAGAGNYGYT
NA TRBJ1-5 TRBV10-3 AISEDWGPLPTSNQPQH
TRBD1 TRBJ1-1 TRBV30 AWSVTGQGSTEAF
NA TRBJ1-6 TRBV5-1 ASSLGPTQHNSPLH
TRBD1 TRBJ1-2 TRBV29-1 SVGSRGLGYT
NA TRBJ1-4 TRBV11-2 ASSLDVGDKKLF
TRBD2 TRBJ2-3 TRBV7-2 ASSLVASGGANTDTQY
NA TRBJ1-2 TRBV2 ASSDSYSGIIDGYT
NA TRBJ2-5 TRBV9 ASSVDGGLVETQY
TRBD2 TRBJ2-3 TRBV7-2 ASSFLPAGGRTDTQY
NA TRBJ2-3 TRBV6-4 ASSSQEASDTQY
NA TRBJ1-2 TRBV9 ASSFYGSFNYGYT
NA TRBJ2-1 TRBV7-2 ASRRAGYEQF
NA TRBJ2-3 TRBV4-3 ASSQEDPTTDTQY
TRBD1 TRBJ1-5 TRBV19 ASSYYRGRGQPQH
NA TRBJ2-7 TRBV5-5 ASRPPGTLAHEQY
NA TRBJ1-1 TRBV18 ASSRDTPLTKMNTEAF
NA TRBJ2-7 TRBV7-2 ASSPGFYEQY
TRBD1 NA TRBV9 ASSVGNRGPYEQY
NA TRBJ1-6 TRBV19 ASREQLLNSPLH